This T cell receptor (beta chain) was identified in a study of T cell repertoires in aging, cancer and after chemotherapy. Findings and caveats of the study: Across the chemotherapy interval, each cancer cohort showed higher median generation probability, suggesting thymic rebound. Compared with age-matched healthy donors, untreated hematological or solid cancer patients showed higher blood TCR clonality. Loss of evenness, beyond lost richness, contributed to age-related TCR diversity decline in cancer patients.

TCR beta rearrangements were amplified from peripheral blood genomic DNA. Multiplex touch-down PCR with TRB-A/B primers amplified rearranged V-D-J TRB sequences. TCRdb independently ran MiXCR on the multiplex PCR reads; one entry per CDR3 protein. The sample includes approximately 1,600 distinct CDR3 sequences, around 25% of them seen just once. In the case of this clonotype: Its antigen is unidentified. The junction departs from the called germline gene at one end, perhaps through a read error.

Sequences were obtained from blood. The TCR comes from a human donor with a solid tumor.

CDR3 sequence reads: CSAPITGITYEQCF. In DNA, the CDR3 is TGCAGTGCTCCAATAACAGGGATAACCTACGAGCAGTGCTTC. The rearrangement joins TRBV20-1 to TRBJ2-7, with a tentative D call TRBD1 (6 bases). The CDR3 length is 14 residues. Germline CDR1 reads DFQATT; CDR2 reads SNEGSKA (reference sequence).